Listed below are T cell receptor beta chains from one sample, sequenced in a study of read filtering for tumor transcriptome and immune sequencing. From the reads, TCRdb called clonotypes with MiXCR, one entry per CDR3 protein. The sample lists over 50,000 distinct CDR3 sequences, about 14% seen once, with 45% in the top ten. The specimen was a population of CD138-negative cells sorted from bone marrow. These TCRs come from a donor over 35 with multiple myeloma. The CDR3 runs from the conserved cysteine through the conserved F or W. The D gene is left open where the match is weak. Clone size is not always given. Where it is, it says once, few, many or a class for expanded clones.

len	d_gene	abundance	v_gene	j_gene	CDR3aa	CDR3nt
15	TRBD2	many	TRBV28	TRBJ2-7	CASSLGTSGSYEQYF	TGTGCCAGCAGTTTAGGTACTAGCGGGAGTTACGAGCAGTACTTC
15	.	many	TRBV18	TRBJ2-6	CASSPQSSGANVLTF	TGTGCCAGCTCACCACAGAGCTCTGGGGCCAACGTCCTGACTTTC
12	.	.	TRBV20-1	TRBJ2-1	CSLGGVYSEQFF	TGCAGCCTGGGGGGTGTGTACAGTGAGCAGTTCTTC
15	TRBD2	.	TRBV5-4	TRBJ2-7	CASSLFSGRAYEQYF	TGTGCCAGCAGCTTGTTTAGCGGGAGGGCCTACGAGCAGTACTTC
13	TRBD1	many	TRBV19	TRBJ2-1	CASSRQGLNEQFF	TGTGCCAGTAGCAGACAGGGGCTCAATGAGCAGTTCTTC
11	.	.	TRBV7-9	TRBJ1-1	CASTPNTEAFF	TGTGCCAGCACGCCGAACACTGAAGCTTTCTTT
14	TRBD1	many	TRBV29-1	TRBJ2-5	CSVDAGGRKETQYF	TGCAGCGTTGACGCAGGGGGAAGGAAAGAGACCCAGTACTTC
14	.	many	TRBV30	TRBJ1-1	CAWSGGSVGTEAFF	TGTGCCTGGAGTGGGGGATCCGTCGGCACTGAAGCTTTCTTT
14	.	few	TRBV12-3/TRBV12-4	TRBJ2-2	CASEGGVRTGELFF	TGTGCCAGCGAGGGGGGAGTAAGGACCGGGGAGCTGTTTTTT
16	TRBD2	many	TRBV10-3	TRBJ2-7	CAISESIAGAGYEQYF	TGTGCCATCAGTGAGTCGATAGCGGGAGCTGGGTACGAGCAGTACTTC
15	TRBD2	.	TRBV20-1	TRBJ2-1	CSAPGTSGSINEQFF	TGCAGTGCTCCAGGGACTAGCGGGAGTATCAATGAGCAGTTCTTC
13	.	many	TRBV29-1	TRBJ2-6	CSVGGTGANVLTF	TGCAGCGTTGGAGGGACTGGGGCCAACGTCCTGACTTTC
17	TRBD2	.	TRBV28	TRBJ2-2	CASSPPASGRNTGELFF	TGTGCCAGCAGCCCTCCCGCTAGCGGGAGAAACACCGGGGAGCTGTTTTTT
15	.	few	TRBV4-2	TRBJ1-1	CASSQGQSGNTEAFF	TGTGCCAGCAGCCAAGGACAGTCGGGGAACACTGAAGCTTTCTTT
16	TRBD1	many	TRBV30	TRBJ1-1	CAWSVSDRGLNTEAFF	TGTGCCTGGAGTGTTTCGGACAGGGGGCTTAACACTGAAGCTTTCTTT
14	.	many	TRBV19	TRBJ2-1	CASSLGGARNEQFF	TGTGCCAGTAGTCTAGGGGGGGCGCGGAATGAGCAGTTCTTC
12	.	many	TRBV29-1	TRBJ1-2	CSVVGARYGYTF	TGCAGCGTTGTGGGGGCCCGATATGGCTACACCTTC